This TCR beta chain was identified during a study of blood T cell repertoires in COVID-19. This clone was observed a few times. In the authors' workflow: From reference gene primer amplification, estimates of nucleated cell counts were derived. Profiled with immunoSEQ multiplex PCR; TCRdb holds only in-frame clones, not every one. From that table come the V and J calls and clone size; the DNA was used to work out D and trimming. The repertoire holds under 45,000 clones, more than 75% seen once, with around 29% in the top ten. There are 15 residues in the CDR3. The V and J ends lost 3 bases and 9 bases respectively, with 15 bases between them. From germline, CDR1 is LNHDA and CDR2 SQIVND (reference sequence).

The receptor was isolated from a man at least 80 years old with acute or convalescent COVID-19. Material: peripheral blood. The chain uses TRBV19 and TRBJ1-6, with D perhaps matching TRBD1 (5 bases). The CDR3 protein is CASSMPDSVSSPLHF. The CDR3 DNA reads as TGTGCCAGTAGTATGCCCGACAGTGTCTCTTCACCCCTCCACTTT.